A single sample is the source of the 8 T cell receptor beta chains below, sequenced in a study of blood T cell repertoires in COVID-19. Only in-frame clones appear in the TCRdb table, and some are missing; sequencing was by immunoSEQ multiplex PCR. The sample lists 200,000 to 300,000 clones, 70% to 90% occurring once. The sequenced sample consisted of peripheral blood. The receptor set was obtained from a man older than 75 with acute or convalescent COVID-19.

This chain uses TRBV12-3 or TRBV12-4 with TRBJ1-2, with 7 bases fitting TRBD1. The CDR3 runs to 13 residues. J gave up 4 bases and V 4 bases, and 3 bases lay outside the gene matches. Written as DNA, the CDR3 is TGTGCCAGCAGTTCGACAGGGAGCTATGGCTACACCTTC. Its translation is CASSSTGSYGYTF.

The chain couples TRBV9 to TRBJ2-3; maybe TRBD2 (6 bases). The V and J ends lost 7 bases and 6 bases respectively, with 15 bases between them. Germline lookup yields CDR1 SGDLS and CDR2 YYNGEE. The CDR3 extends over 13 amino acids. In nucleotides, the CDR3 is TGTGCCAGCGGATCCACCCTAGCGGATACGCAGTATTTT. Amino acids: CASGSTLADTQYF.

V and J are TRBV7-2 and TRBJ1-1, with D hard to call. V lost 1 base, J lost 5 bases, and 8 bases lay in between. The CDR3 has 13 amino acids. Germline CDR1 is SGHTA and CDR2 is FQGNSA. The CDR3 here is CASSLVSETEAFF. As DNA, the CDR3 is TGTGCCAGCAGCTTAGTGTCAGAAACTGAAGCTTTCTTT.

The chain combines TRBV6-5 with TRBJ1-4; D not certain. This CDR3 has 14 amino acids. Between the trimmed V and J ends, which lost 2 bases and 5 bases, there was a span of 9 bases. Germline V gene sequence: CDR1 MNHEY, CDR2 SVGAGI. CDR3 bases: TGTGCCAGCAGTTACGGGAGGAAAAATGAAAAACTGTTTTTT. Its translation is CASSYGRKNEKLFF.

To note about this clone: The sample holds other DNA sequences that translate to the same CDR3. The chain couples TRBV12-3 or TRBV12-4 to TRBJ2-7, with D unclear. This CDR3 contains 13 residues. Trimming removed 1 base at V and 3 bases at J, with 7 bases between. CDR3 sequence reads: CASSLGQIYEQYF. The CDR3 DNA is TGTGCCAGCAGTTTAGGGCAGATCTACGAGCAGTACTTC.

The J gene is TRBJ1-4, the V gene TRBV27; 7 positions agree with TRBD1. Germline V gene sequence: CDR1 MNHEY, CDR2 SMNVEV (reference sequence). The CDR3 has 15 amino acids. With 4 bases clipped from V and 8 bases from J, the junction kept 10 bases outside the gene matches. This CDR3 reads CASSSTGVEGEKLFF. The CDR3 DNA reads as TGTGCCAGCAGTTCAACAGGGGTAGAGGGGGAAAAACTGTTTTTT. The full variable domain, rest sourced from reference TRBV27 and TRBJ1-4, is EAQVTQNPRYLITVTGKKLTVTCSQNMNHEYMSWYRQDPGLGLRQIYYSMNVEVTDKGDVPEGYKVSRKEKRNFPLILESPSPNQTSLYFCASSSTGVEGEKLFFGSGTQLSVL.

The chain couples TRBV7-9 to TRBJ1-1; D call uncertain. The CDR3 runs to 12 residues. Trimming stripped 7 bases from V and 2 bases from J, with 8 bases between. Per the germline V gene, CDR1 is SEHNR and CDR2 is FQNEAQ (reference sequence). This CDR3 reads CASKEGNTEAFF. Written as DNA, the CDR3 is TGTGCCAGCAAAGAGGGTAACACTGAAGCTTTCTTT.

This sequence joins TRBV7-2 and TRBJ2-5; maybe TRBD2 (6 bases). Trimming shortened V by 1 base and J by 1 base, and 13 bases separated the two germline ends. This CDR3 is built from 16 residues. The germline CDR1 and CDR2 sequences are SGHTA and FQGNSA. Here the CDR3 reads CASSLGWGRTQETQYF. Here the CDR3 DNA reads TGTGCCAGCAGCTTAGGATGGGGGAGGACCCAAGAGACCCAGTACTTC.